Listed below are T cell receptor beta chains from one sample, sequenced in a study of cytomegalovirus exposure and HLA in healthy donors. Profiled with immunoSEQ multiplex PCR; TCRdb holds only in-frame clones, not every one. The table shows over 150,000 clones, with approximately 75% occurring only once. The sequenced sample consisted of PBMCs. Receptor source: a woman between 18 and 29 years old in good health and CMV-seronegative. Both conserved end residues are part of each CDR3. A D gene is named only where the DNA matches it firmly. Clone sizes are given selectively: once, few, many, or a class where the clone is expanded.

v_call,clone_size,j_call,d_call,cdr3_aa,cdr3_nt
TRBV21-1,NA,TRBJ2-7,NA,CASSKSGGGYEQYF,TGTGCCAGCAGCAAATCAGGGGGCGGTTACGAGCAGTACTTC
TRBV6-5,NA,TRBJ1-1,NA,CASSYSSSPGNTEAFF,TGTGCCAGCAGTTACTCGAGTTCTCCGGGGAACACTGAAGCTTTCTTT
TRBV7-9,NA,TRBJ1-4,NA,CSSSGQRRRTNEKLFF,TGTTCCAGCAGCGGACAGAGACGGCGAACTAATGAAAAACTGTTTTTT
TRBV19,NA,TRBJ2-5,TRBD1,CATSSRGQGPETQYF,TGTGCCACCTCCTCGCGGGGACAGGGCCCAGAGACCCAGTACTTC
TRBV7-9,once,TRBJ2-5,NA,CASGLQETQYF,TGTGCCAGTGGACTCCAAGAGACCCAGTACTTC
TRBV12-5,NA,TRBJ2-1,TRBD2,CASGSGGWNNEQFF,TGTGCTAGTGGCAGCGGGGGTTGGAATAATGAGCAGTTCTTC
TRBV7-3,NA,TRBJ2-2,TRBD2,CASSYNGLVGNTGELFF,TGTGCCAGCAGCTACAACGGACTAGTTGGGAACACCGGGGAGCTGTTTTTT
TRBV15,few,TRBJ1-1,NA,CATGGETEAFF,TGTGCCACCGGAGGGGAAACTGAAGCTTTCTTT
TRBV19,few,TRBJ2-1,TRBD2,CASSSSGMYEQFF,TGTGCCAGTAGTTCTAGCGGGATGTATGAGCAGTTCTTC
TRBV25-1,NA,TRBJ2-5,TRBD2,CASSAGRTSGQETQYF,TGTGCCAGCAGTGCGGGGAGGACTAGCGGACAAGAGACCCAGTACTTC
TRBV30,NA,TRBJ2-7,TRBD2,CAWAGESGPYEQYF,TGTGCCTGGGCGGGGGAATCGGGCCCCTACGAGCAGTACTTC
TRBV2,NA,TRBJ2-7,NA,CASSVDGYSYEQYF,TGTGCCAGCAGTGTTGACGGGTACTCCTACGAGCAGTACTTC
TRBV4-1,NA,TRBJ1-1,NA,CASSSPTANTEAFF,TGCGCCAGCAGCTCCCCGACAGCCAACACTGAAGCTTTCTTT
TRBV28,NA,TRBJ2-7,TRBD1,CATGTGSREQYF,TGTGCCACCGGGACAGGGTCGAGGGAGCAGTACTTC
TRBV7-9,NA,TRBJ2-1,TRBD2,CASSTAGGAGTYNEQFF,TGTGCCAGCAGCACAGCGGGAGGGGCGGGCACCTACAATGAGCAGTTCTTC
TRBV20-1,NA,TRBJ2-7,NA,CSASSGYEQYF,TGCAGTGCTTCTTCGGGATACGAGCAGTACTTC
TRBV6-1,NA,TRBJ2-1,TRBD1,CAGRSRTGGRNEQFF,TGTGCCGGACGAAGCCGGACAGGGGGCAGGAATGAGCAGTTCTTC
TRBV7-8,few,TRBJ1-5,NA,CASSLDGSNQPQHF,TGTGCCAGCAGCTTAGACGGTAGCAATCAGCCCCAGCATTTT
TRBV7-9,NA,TRBJ2-2,NA,CSSDSTTGELFF,TGTTCCAGCGACAGTACCACCGGGGAGCTGTTTTTT
TRBV5-1,NA,TRBJ2-7,TRBD2,CASRLAEDYEQYF,TGCGCCAGCAGACTAGCGGAGGACTACGAGCAGTACTTC
TRBV5-1,NA,TRBJ1-1,NA,CASSSHSGMNTEAFF,TGCGCCAGCAGCTCTCACTCCGGGATGAACACTGAAGCTTTCTTT
TRBV27,NA,TRBJ1-1,NA,CATAGRSGREILAFF,TGTGCCACCGCCGGTCGGTCGGGTCGGGAGATTTTGGCTTTCTTT
TRBV30,NA,TRBJ1-2,NA,CAWMGGHEGYTF,TGTGCCTGGATGGGGGGGCATGAGGGCTACACCTTC
TRBV5-1,NA,TRBJ2-5,TRBD2,CASSGGTSVETQYF,TGCGCCAGCAGCGGCGGGACTAGCGTCGAGACCCAGTACTTC
TRBV7-9,NA,TRBJ2-7,NA,CASSWGGSEQYF,TGTGCCAGCAGCTGGGGAGGAAGCGAGCAGTACTTC
TRBV28,NA,TRBJ1-2,TRBD1,CASSPTGLIYGYTF,TGTGCCAGCAGTCCGACAGGGTTAATCTATGGCTACACCTTC
TRBV2,NA,TRBJ1-1,NA,CASSGGVNTEAFF,TGTGCCAGCAGCGGGGGGGTGAACACTGAAGCTTTCTTT
TRBV7-9,NA,TRBJ2-5,TRBD2,CASSRGGAGQETQYF,TGTGCCAGCAGCCGAGGCGGAGCGGGGCAAGAGACCCAGTACTTC
TRBV7-6,few,TRBJ1-4,NA,CASSPGLGLGEKLFF,TGTGCCAGCAGCCCAGGCTTGGGGCTTGGTGAAAAACTGTTTTTT
TRBV14,NA,TRBJ2-7,NA,CASSQGFAGTRGEQYF,TGTGCCAGCAGCCAAGGGTTCGCGGGGACCCGTGGGGAGCAGTACTTC
TRBV5-1,once,TRBJ2-6,NA,CASSLVAGANVLTF,TGCGCCAGCAGCTTGGTAGCTGGGGCCAACGTCCTGACTTTC
TRBV10-3,once,TRBJ2-1,TRBD1,CAISRTGTDNEQFF,TGTGCCATCAGCCGGACTGGGACAGACAATGAGCAGTTCTTC
TRBV7-9,once,TRBJ1-3,TRBD1,CSSSPGDRVQYSGNTIYF,TGTTCCAGCAGCCCAGGGGACAGGGTACAATACTCTGGAAACACCATATATTTT
TRBV29-1,NA,TRBJ1-2,NA,CSAKYRALSVGYTF,TGCAGCGCAAAGTACAGGGCCCTATCGGTAGGCTACACCTTC
TRBV27,NA,TRBJ1-5,NA,CASSLRGNQPQHF,TGTGCCAGCAGTTTAAGGGGAAATCAGCCCCAGCATTTT